This T cell receptor (beta chain) was obtained from a study of T cells in tumors after PD-1 blockade. CDR3 size: 13 residues. CDR1 and CDR2 from the germline V gene are SGHDT and YYEEEE. Deletions cut 2 bases from V and 8 bases from J, with 11 bases between. As to this clone: Its specificity is not known.

Here immunoSEQ multiplex PCR was the method, and the copy in TCRdb shows in-frame clones only, minus some. The sample yields about 25,000 clones, 82% seen once. Study conclusions and caveats: Blood contained 40% to 50% of the tumor's TCR clonotypes.

This specimen was PBMCs, taken after anti-PD-1 treatment. The chain uses TRBV5-6 and TRBJ1-3, with D perhaps matching TRBD1 (5 bases). The origin of this receptor is a human donor with basal cell carcinoma. CDR3 bases: TGTGCCAGCAGCTTTACTACGGGGGACACCATATATTTT. It specifies CASSFTTGDTIYF. Looking up the rest from reference TRBV5-6 and TRBJ1-3 gives the full variable domain: DAGVTQSPTHLIKTRGQQVTLRCSPKSGHDTVSWYQQALGQGPQFIFQYYEEEERQRGNFPDRFSGHQFPNYSSELNVNALLLGDSALYLCASSFTTGDTIYFGEGSWLTVV.